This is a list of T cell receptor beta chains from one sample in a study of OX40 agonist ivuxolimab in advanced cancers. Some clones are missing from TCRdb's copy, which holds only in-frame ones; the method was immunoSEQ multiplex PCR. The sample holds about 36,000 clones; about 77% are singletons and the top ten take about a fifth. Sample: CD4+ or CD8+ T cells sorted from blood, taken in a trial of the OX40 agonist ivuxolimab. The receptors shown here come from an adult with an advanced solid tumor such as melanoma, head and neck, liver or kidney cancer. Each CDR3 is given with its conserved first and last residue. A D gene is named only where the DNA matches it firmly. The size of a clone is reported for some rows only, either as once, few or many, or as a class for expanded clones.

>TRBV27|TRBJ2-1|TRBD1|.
CASSFSQGVGINEQFF
TGTGCCAGCAGTTTTAGCCAGGGGGTGGGAATCAATGAGCAGTTCTTC
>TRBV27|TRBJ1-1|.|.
CASSNLRMNTEAFF
TGTGCCAGCAGTAACCTTCGGATGAACACTGAAGCTTTCTTT
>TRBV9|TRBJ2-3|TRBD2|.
CASSGEPSGGLSDTQYF
TGTGCCAGCAGCGGAGAGCCTAGCGGGGGGTTATCAGATACGCAGTATTTT
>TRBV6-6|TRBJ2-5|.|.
CASSYQQQETQYF
TGTGCCAGCAGTTATCAACAGCAAGAGACCCAGTACTTC
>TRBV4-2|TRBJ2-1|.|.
CASTVILGDSGEQFF
TGTGCCAGTACTGTGATTCTCGGGGATTCGGGTGAGCAGTTCTTC
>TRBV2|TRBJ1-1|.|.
CASSYRPGHRNTEAFF
TGTGCCAGCAGTTACCGTCCGGGACACCGTAACACTGAAGCTTTCTTT
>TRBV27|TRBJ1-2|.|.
CASSPEGWGTVYGYTF
TGTGCCAGCAGCCCGGAAGGGTGGGGGACTGTCTATGGCTACACCTTC
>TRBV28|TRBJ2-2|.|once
CASSWPQENTGELFF
TGTGCCAGCAGTTGGCCTCAGGAGAACACCGGGGAGCTGTTTTTT
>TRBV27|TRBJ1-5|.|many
CASSFGPHLNISNQPQHF
TGTGCCAGCAGTTTTGGCCCACACTTAAACATTAGCAATCAGCCCCAGCATTTT
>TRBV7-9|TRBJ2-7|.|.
CASSLTREGVGRSYEQYF
TGTGCCAGCAGCTTAACTAGGGAAGGTGTAGGACGGAGCTACGAGCAGTACTTC
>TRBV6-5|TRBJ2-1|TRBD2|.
CASSYGLAGDGEQFF
TGTGCCAGCAGCTATGGGTTAGCGGGAGATGGTGAGCAGTTCTTC
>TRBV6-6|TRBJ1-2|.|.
CASSLEPNYGYTF
TGTGCCAGCAGTTTAGAACCTAACTATGGCTACACCTTC
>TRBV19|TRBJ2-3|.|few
CASSIVTESTDTQYF
TGTGCCAGTAGTATAGTAACGGAAAGCACAGATACGCAGTATTTT
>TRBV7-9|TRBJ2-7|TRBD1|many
CASSDRDRVYEQYF
TGTGCCAGCAGCGACCGGGACAGGGTCTACGAGCAGTACTTC
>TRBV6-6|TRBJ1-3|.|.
CASTGSGNTIYF
TGTGCCAGCACCGGTTCTGGAAACACCATATATTTT
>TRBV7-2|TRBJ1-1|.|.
CASSLVQTEAFF
TGTGCCAGCAGCTTAGTACAAACTGAAGCTTTCTTT
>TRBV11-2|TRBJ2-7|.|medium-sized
CASSANRNYEQYF
TGTGCCAGCAGCGCCAACAGGAACTACGAGCAGTACTTC
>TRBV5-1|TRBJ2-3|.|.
CASSFAQEAIDTDTQYF
TGCGCCAGCAGCTTTGCCCAAGAGGCAATAGACACAGATACGCAGTATTTT
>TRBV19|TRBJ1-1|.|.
CASTETVANTEAFF
TGTGCCAGTACCGAGACAGTGGCGAACACTGAAGCTTTCTTT
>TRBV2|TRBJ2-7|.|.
CASSERRLEFSYEQYF
TGTGCCAGCAGTGAAAGAAGACTAGAATTTTCCTACGAGCAGTACTTC
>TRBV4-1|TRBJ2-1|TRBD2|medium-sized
CASSQELADAYNEQFF
TGCGCCAGCAGCCAAGAACTAGCGGACGCCTACAATGAGCAGTTCTTC
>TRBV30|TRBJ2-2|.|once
CAWSGPSGELFF
TGTGCCTGGTCGGGTCCCAGCGGGGAGCTGTTTTTT
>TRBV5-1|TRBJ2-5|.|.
CASSLVGQGIETQYF
TGCGCCAGCAGCTTGGTGGGCCAGGGGATAGAGACCCAGTACTTC
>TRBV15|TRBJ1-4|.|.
CATRRQTAGTNEKLFF
TGTGCCACCAGGAGGCAAACCGCCGGGACTAATGAAAAACTGTTTTTT
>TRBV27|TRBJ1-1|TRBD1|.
CASRDRGLHTEAFF
TGTGCCAGCAGGGACAGGGGGCTCCACACTGAAGCTTTCTTT
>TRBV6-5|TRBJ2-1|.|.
CASSGPYNEQFF
TGTGCCAGCAGTGGGCCCTACAATGAGCAGTTCTTC
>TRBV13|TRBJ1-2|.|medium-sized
CASSLAGEDSNYGYTF
TGTGCCAGCAGCTTAGCTGGAGAGGATAGTAACTATGGCTACACCTTC
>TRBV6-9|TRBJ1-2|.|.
CASSYWGVFYTF
TGTGCCAGCAGTTATTGGGGGGTCTTCTACACCTTC
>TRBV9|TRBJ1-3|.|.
CASSSRTVSGNTIYF
TGTGCCAGCAGCTCACGGACAGTCTCTGGAAACACCATATATTTT
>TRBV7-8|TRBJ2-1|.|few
CASSSRLGGNEQFF
TGTGCCAGCAGCTCCAGACTAGGTGGCAATGAGCAGTTCTTC
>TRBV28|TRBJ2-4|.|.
CASSPGRFEAKNIQYF
TGTGCCAGCAGTCCCGGCAGGTTTGAAGCCAAAAACATTCAGTACTTC
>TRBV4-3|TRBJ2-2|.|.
CASSQARGGNTGELFF
TGCGCCAGCAGCCAAGCGCGAGGGGGTAACACCGGGGAGCTGTTTTTT
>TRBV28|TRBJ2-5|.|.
CASQDDWAQQETQYF
TGTGCCAGCCAGGACGACTGGGCCCAGCAAGAGACCCAGTACTTC
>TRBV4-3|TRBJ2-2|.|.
CASSQDKEDTGELFF
TGCGCCAGCAGCCAAGATAAGGAGGACACCGGGGAGCTGTTTTTT
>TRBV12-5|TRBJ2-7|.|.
CASGHGPEQYF
TGTGCTAGTGGTCACGGCCCGGAGCAGTACTTC
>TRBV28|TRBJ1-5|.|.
CASSVPGVGVQPQHF
TGTGCCAGCAGTGTACCAGGGGTTGGGGTTCAGCCCCAGCATTTT
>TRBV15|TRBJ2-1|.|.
CATSRDRANEQFF
TGTGCCACCAGCAGAGACAGGGCCAATGAGCAGTTCTTC
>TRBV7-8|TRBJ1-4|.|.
CASSPWAGDNEKLFF
TGTGCCAGCAGCCCGTGGGCGGGGGACAATGAAAAACTGTTTTTT
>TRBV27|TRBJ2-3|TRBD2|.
CASIPSGDTDTQYF
TGTGCCAGCATTCCTAGCGGCGACACAGATACGCAGTATTTT
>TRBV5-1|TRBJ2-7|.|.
CASSTQGGQPYEQYF
TGCGCCAGCAGCACTCAGGGGGGACAGCCCTACGAGCAGTACTTC